Sequencing of this T cell receptor (beta chain) was carried out in a study of cytomegalovirus exposure and HLA in healthy donors. The PCR had 60 Vbeta and 13 Jbeta primers. Sequencing was performed with immunoSEQ multiplex PCR; in TCRdb, only in-frame clones are kept and a portion is missing. The sample holds about 160,000 clones, roughly four fifths seen once. The CDR3 covers 15 residues. The germline CDR1 and CDR2 sequences are SGHTA and FQGNSA. The V and J ends lost 2 bases and 4 bases, in that order; junction bases with no gene match: 6. The TCR sequence derives from a man aged 55 to 69 in good health and CMV-seronegative. Material for sequencing was PBMCs. V gene TRBV7-2 combines with J gene TRBJ2-5, with 8 bases fitting TRBD2. Written as DNA, the CDR3 is TGTGCCAGCAGCTTATTCGGGAGGGCCGTAGAGACCCAGTACTTC. Protein sequence: CASSLFGRAVETQYF.